This is a list of T cell receptor beta chains from one sample in a study of OX40 agonist ivuxolimab in advanced cancers. Produced via immunoSEQ multiplex PCR; TCRdb's table is partial and in-frame only. Of about 64,000 clones listed, more than 75% were seen once; the top ten hold 2% to 3%. Material: CD4+ or CD8+ T cells sorted from blood, obtained in a trial of the OX40 agonist ivuxolimab. The receptor source for this set is an adult with an advanced solid tumor such as melanoma, head and neck, liver or kidney cancer. CDR3s include the opening cysteine and the closing phenylalanine or tryptophan. A D gene is named only where the DNA matches it firmly. A row's size may be missing; if present it is once, few, many or a size class.

size	D	V	J	CDR3	DNA
.	TRBD2	TRBV10-3	TRBJ2-1	CAISDPSGIVYNEQFF	TGTGCCATCAGTGACCCTAGCGGGATAGTCTACAATGAGCAGTTCTTC
.	TRBD2	TRBV10-2	TRBJ2-2	CASSELAGGRELFF	TGCGCCAGCAGTGAGCTAGCGGGAGGTAGGGAGCTGTTTTTT
.	TRBD2	TRBV27	TRBJ2-7	CARVAGEAYEQYF	TGTGCCAGGGTGGCGGGAGAAGCCTACGAGCAGTACTTC
.	.	TRBV15	TRBJ2-1	CATSREAGPNLNEQFF	TGTGCCACCAGCAGAGAAGCGGGCCCGAACCTCAATGAGCAGTTCTTC
.	.	TRBV7-2	TRBJ1-4	CASSSRRSNEKLFF	TGTGCCAGCAGCTCGCGGAGGAGTAATGAAAAACTGTTTTTT
.	.	TRBV7-2	TRBJ2-1	CASSLALVKGEQFF	TGTGCCAGCAGCTTAGCGCTTGTTAAGGGTGAGCAGTTCTTC
.	.	TRBV7-2	TRBJ1-1	CASSIGGNTEAFF	TGTGCCAGCAGCATCGGGGGGAACACTGAAGCTTTCTTT
once	TRBD1	TRBV18	TRBJ1-4	CASSPDRRLEKLFF	TGTGCCAGCTCACCGGACAGGCGTTTAGAAAAACTGTTTTTT
.	.	TRBV6-5	TRBJ1-2	CASRPRVTRHGYTF	TGTGCCAGCAGGCCCAGGGTGACCAGGCATGGCTACACCTTC
.	TRBD2	TRBV9	TRBJ2-2	CASSVGLAGAAGTGELFF	TGTGCCAGCAGCGTAGGACTAGCGGGAGCCGCGGGGACCGGGGAGCTGTTTTTT
.	TRBD1	TRBV5-5	TRBJ1-4	CASSHSSPGQGVAGKLFF	TGTGCCAGCAGCCACTCCTCCCCGGGACAGGGCGTAGCTGGAAAACTGTTTTTT
.	.	TRBV7-2	TRBJ1-2	CASSLDNLYGYTF	TGTGCCAGCAGCTTAGACAACCTCTATGGCTACACCTTC
.	.	TRBV29-1	TRBJ1-4	CSVEDGTREKLFF	TGCAGCGTTGAAGATGGGACCCGTGAAAAACTGTTTTTT
.	.	TRBV18	TRBJ1-1	CASSTTKIRMNTEAFF	TGTGCCAGCTCAACTACAAAAATAAGGATGAACACTGAAGCTTTCTTT